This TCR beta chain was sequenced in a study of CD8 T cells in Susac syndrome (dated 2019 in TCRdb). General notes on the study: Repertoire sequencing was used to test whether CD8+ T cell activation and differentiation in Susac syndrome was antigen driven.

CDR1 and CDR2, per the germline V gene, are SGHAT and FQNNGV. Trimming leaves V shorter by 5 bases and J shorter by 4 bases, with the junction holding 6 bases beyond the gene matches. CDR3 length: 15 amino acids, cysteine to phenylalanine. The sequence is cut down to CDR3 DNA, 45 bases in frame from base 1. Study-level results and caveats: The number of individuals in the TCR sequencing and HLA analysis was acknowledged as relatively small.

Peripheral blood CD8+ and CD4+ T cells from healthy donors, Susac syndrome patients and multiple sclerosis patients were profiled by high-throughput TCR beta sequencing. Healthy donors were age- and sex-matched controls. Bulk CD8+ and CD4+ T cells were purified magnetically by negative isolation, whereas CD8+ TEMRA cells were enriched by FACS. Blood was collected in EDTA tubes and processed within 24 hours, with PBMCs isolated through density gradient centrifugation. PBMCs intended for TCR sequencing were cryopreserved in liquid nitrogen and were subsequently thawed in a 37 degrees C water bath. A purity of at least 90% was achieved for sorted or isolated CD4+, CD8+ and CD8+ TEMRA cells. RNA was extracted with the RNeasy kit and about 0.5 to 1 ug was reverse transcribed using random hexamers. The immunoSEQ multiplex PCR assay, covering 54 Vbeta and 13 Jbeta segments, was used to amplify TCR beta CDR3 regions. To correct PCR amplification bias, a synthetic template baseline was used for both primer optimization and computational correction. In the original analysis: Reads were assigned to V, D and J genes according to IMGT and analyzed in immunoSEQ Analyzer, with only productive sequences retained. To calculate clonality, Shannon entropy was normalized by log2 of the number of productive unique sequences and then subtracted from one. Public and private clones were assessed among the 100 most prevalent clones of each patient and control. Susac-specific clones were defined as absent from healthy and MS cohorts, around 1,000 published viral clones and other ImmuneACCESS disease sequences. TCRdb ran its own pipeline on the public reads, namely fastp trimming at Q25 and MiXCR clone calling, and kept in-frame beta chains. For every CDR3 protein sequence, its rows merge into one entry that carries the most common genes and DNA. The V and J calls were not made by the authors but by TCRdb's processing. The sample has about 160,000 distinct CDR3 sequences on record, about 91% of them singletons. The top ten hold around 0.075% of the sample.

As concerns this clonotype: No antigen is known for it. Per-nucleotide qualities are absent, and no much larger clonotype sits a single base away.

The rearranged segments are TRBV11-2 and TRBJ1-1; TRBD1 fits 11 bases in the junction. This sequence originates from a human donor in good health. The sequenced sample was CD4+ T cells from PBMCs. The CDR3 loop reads CASSRAGTGGTEAFF. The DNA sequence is TGTGCCAGCAGCAGAGCCGGGACAGGGGGCACTGAAGCTTTCTTT. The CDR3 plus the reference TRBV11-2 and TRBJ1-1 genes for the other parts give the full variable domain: EAGVAQSPRYKIIEKRQSVAFWCNPISGHATLYWYQQILGQGPKLLIQFQNNGVVDDSQLPKDRFSAERLKGVDSTLKIQPAKLEDSAVYLCASSRAGTGGTEAFFGQGTRLTVV.